The 17 T cell receptor beta chains listed next were all sequenced from one sample in a study of CXCR3-negative and CXCR3-positive naive CD8 T cells. Regarding the study as a whole: Relative to CXCR3-negative naive cells, CXCR3-positive naive cells had more hydrophobic TRB CDR3s.

For these receptors, no antigen is known. Researchers prepared the TRB cDNA libraries using 5' RACE with UMI labels. One entry per CDR3 protein, without DNA, is what TCRdb gives after re-calling the 5' RACE reads. In total, the table holds fewer than 140,000 distinct CDR3 sequences. Sample: naive CXCR3+ CD8+ T cells from blood. Subset meaning: CD45RO-CCR7+CD27+CD95- naive CD8+ T cells expressing CXCR3 (TNR3+). Receptors were obtained from a human donor in good health. Some clones in this sample may be carry-over from other donors' samples.

The chain uses TRBV4-1 and TRBJ2-1. Germline CDR1 and CDR2: MGHRA and YSYEKL. This CDR3 spans 13 amino acids. Here the CDR3 reads CASSQERDYEQFF.

The CDR3 sequence: CASSGGNGYTF. The J gene is TRBJ1-2, the V gene TRBV6-1. There are 11 residues in the CDR3. Germline V lookup: CDR1 MNHNS, CDR2 SASEGT.

V usage is TRBV2 and J usage is TRBJ1-1; no DNA is available, so the TRBD1 call from TCRdb remains unchecked. Looked up from germline, CDR1 is SNHLY and CDR2 is FYNNEI. The CDR3 runs 13 residues. This CDR3 reads CAKTWGTNTEAFF.

This chain links TRBV5-1 with TRBJ2-1; the D call of TRBD1 rests on TCRdb alone, since no DNA is present to check it. The CDR3 has 15 residues. CDR1 SGHRS and CDR2 YFSETQ come from the germline V gene. CDR3 sequence: CVSSDPGRSNNEQFF.

The chain uses TRBV7-6 and TRBJ1-2; no DNA is available, so the TRBD1 call from TCRdb remains unchecked. CDR1 and CDR2 from the germline V gene are SGHVS and FNYEAQ. This CDR3 is 13 amino acids long. The CDR3 reads CASSFTGFVGYTF.

The chain combines TRBV6-1 with TRBJ2-1. Looked up from germline, CDR1 is MNHNS and CDR2 is SASEGT. The CDR3 consists of 13 residues. The CDR3 sequence: CASSEVERNEQFF.

CDR3: CAISGTGSPTGHEQFF. The chain has TRBV10-3 and TRBJ2-1; there is no DNA to check the TCRdb D call of TRBD2. The CDR3 consists of 16 residues. Germline-derived CDR1 and CDR2 are ENHRY and SYGVKD.

V and J are TRBV7-6 and TRBJ2-3; the D call of TRBD2 rests on TCRdb alone, since no DNA is present to check it. From germline, CDR1 is SGHVS and CDR2 FNYEAQ. This CDR3 is 16 amino acids long. The CDR3 protein is CASSLGTSGSTDTQYF.

This CDR3 reads CASSLNRATEAFF. This rearrangement joins TRBV5-5 to TRBJ1-1; TCRdb calls TRBD1, which cannot be checked without DNA. The V gene's germline CDR1 is SGHKS and CDR2 YYEKEE (reference sequence). This CDR3 contains 13 residues.

This chain links TRBV5-6 with TRBJ2-1; TCRdb returns TRBD2, unconfirmable since there is no DNA. CDR1 is SGHDT, CDR2 YYEEEE, per germline. This CDR3 is built from 15 residues. This chain's CDR3 is CASSLGLAGVYEQFF.

The chain uses TRBV29-1 and TRBJ2-7; the D call of TRBD1 rests on TCRdb alone, since no DNA is present to check it. The length of the CDR3 is 15 residues. The germline gives CDR1 SQVTM, CDR2 ANQGSEA. CDR3 sequence: CSVVSGQGLGYEQYF.

The chain joins TRBV29-1 to TRBJ2-1. Per germline, CDR1 SQVTM and CDR2 ANQGSEA. The CDR3 extends over 12 amino acids. The CDR3 loop reads CSLRLDYNEQFF.

The chain carries TRBV6-6 and TRBJ2-3; absent DNA, TCRdb's TRBD2 call cannot be checked. The germline V gene encodes CDR1 MNHNY and CDR2 SVGAGI (reference sequence). There are 13 residues in the CDR3. CDR3 residues: CASSGGLTDTQYF.

The genes are TRBV6-5 and TRBJ2-3; TCRdb's D call of TRBD1 is untestable without DNA. The CDR3 spans 16 residues. The germline V gene encodes CDR1 MNHEY and CDR2 SVGAGI. CDR3 loop: CASSFPGQGSSDTQYF.

This chain links TRBV20-1 with TRBJ2-1; TCRdb gives TRBD2 as the D gene, but with no DNA this cannot be confirmed. The CDR3 contains 13 residues. Germline V gives CDR1 DFQATT, CDR2 SNEGSKA (reference sequence). CDR3 region: CSASRALYNEQFF.

The chain joins TRBV29-1 to TRBJ2-7; TCRdb gives TRBD1 as the D gene, but with no DNA this cannot be confirmed. The CDR3 loop spans 16 amino acids. Germline V gene data show CDR1 as SQVTM and CDR2 as ANQGSEA. CDR3 region: CSVEDPGTGSQRGQYF.

This chain connects TRBV7-9 to TRBJ2-7; the D call from TCRdb, TRBD1, cannot be confirmed without DNA. Germline lookup yields CDR1 SEHNR and CDR2 FQNEAQ (reference sequence). CDR3 length equals 16 residues. CDR3 sequence reads: CASSSASGGNSYEQYF. Combining the CDR3 with reference TRBV7-9 and TRBJ2-7 gives the whole variable domain DTGVSQNPRHKITKRGQNVTFRCDPISEHNRLYWYRQTLGQGPEFLTYFQNEAQLEKSRLLSDRFSAERPKGSFSTLEIQRTEQGDSAMYLCASSSASGGNSYEQYFGPGTRLTVT.